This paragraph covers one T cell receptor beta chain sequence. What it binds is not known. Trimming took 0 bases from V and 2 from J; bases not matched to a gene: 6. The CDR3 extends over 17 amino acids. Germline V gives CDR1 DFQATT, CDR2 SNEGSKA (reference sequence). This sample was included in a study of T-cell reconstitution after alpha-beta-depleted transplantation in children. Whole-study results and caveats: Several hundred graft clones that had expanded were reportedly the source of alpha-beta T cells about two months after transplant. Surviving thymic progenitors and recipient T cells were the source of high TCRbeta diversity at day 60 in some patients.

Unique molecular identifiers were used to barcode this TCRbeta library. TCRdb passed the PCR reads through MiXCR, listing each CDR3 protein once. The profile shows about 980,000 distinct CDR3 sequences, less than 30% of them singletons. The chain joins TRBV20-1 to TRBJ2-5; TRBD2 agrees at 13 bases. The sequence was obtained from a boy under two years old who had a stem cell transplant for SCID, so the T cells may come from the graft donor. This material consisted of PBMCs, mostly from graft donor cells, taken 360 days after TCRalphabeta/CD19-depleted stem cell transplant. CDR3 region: CSARDRLAGGPQETQYF. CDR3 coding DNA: TGCAGTGCTAGAGATAGACTAGCGGGGGGCCCTCAAGAGACCCAGTACTTC.